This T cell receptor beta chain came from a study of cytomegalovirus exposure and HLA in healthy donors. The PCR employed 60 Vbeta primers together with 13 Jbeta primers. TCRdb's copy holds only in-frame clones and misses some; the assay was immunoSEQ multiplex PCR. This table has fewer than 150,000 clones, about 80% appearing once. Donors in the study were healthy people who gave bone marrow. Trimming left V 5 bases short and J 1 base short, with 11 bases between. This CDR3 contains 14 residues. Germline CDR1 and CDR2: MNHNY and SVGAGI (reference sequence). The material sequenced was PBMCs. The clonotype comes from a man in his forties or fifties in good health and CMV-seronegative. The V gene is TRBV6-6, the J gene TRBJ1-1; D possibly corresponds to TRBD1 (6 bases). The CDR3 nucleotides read TGTGCCAGCAGTGATTCCAGGGGGAACACTGAAGCTTTCTTT. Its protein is CASSDSRGNTEAFF.